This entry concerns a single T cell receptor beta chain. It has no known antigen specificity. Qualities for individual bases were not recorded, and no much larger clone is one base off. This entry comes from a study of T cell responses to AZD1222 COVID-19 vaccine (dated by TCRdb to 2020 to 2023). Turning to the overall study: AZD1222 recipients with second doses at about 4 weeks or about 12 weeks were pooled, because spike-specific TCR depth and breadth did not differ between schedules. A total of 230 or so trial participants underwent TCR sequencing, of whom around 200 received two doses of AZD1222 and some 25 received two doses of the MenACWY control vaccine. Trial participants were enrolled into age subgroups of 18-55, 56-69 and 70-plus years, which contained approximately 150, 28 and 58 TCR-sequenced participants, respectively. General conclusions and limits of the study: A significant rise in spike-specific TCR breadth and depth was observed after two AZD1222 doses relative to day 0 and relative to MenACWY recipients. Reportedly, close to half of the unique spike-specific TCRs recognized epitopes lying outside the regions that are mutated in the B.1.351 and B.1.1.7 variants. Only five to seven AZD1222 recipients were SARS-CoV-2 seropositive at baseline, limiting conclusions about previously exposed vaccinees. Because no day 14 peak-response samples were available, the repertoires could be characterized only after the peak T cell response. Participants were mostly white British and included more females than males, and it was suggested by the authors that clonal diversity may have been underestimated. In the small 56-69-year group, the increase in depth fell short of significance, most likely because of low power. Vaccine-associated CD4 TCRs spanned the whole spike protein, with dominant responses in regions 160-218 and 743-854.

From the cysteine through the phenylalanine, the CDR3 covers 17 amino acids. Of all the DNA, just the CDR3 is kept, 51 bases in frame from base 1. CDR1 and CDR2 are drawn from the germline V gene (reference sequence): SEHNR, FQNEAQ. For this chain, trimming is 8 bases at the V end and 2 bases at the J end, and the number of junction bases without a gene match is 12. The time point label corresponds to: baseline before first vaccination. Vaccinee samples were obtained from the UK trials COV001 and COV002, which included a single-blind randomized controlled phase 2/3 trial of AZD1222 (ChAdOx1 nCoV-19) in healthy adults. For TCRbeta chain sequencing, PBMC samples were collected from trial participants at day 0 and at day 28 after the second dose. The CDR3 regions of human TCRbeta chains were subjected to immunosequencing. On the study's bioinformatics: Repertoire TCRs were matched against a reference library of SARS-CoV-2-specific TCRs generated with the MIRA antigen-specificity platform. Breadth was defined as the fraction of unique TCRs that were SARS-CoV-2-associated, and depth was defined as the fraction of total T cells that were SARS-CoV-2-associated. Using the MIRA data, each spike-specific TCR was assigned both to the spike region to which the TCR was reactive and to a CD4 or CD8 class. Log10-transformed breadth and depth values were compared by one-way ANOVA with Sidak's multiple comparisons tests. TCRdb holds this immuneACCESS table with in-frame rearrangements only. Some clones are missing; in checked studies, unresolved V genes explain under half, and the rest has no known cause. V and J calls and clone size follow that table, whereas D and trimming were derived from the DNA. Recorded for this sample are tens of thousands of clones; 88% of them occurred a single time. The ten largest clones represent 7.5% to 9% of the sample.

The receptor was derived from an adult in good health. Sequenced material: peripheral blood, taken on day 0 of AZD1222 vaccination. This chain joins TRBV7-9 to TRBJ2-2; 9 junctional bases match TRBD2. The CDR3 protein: CASRIRASGKNTGELFF. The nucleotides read TGTGCCAGCCGGATAAGGGCTAGCGGGAAAAACACCGGGGAGCTGTTTTTT.